This section outlines one T cell receptor (beta chain) sequence together with its context. Its matching antigen is unknown. Trimming at V came to 4 bases and at J to 6 bases, leaving 7 bases not matched to a gene. The V gene's germline CDR1 is SGHAT and CDR2 FQDESV (reference sequence). CDR3 length equals 15 residues. Genomic DNA per cell subset filled all wells of several immunoSEQ plates. TCRdb's copy holds only in-frame clones and misses some; the assay was immunoSEQ multiplex PCR. Seen here are around 2.3 million clones, roughly 95% observed once, and the top ten hold more than 0.1%. This sample was taken from a study of shared clonotypes between healthy human individuals. Regarding the study as a whole: In general, naive subsets displayed greater estimated richness than memory subsets did.

CD4+ cells yielded CD45RA+ naive and CD45RA-negative memory subsets. This receptor was identified in a man between 18 and 29 years old in good health. This chain joins TRBV11-1 and TRBJ2-1, with 9 bases that match TRBD1. Source material: naive CD4+ T cells sorted from blood. The subset is: CD45RA+ positively selected. The chain's CDR3 is CASSSGQGRSNEQFF. DNA for the CDR3: TGTGCCAGCAGCTCAGGACAGGGGAGGAGCAATGAGCAGTTCTTC.